The rows below give T cell receptor beta chains drawn from one sample of a study of beta chain features in type 1 diabetes. Profiling relied on immunoSEQ multiplex PCR, and the TCRdb table lists in-frame clones only, not all of them. Among under 90,000 clones, 30% to 35% were seen once, and the ten largest hold around 0.5%. Sequenced sample: stem cell memory CD4+ T cells from blood. These receptors were collected from a woman in her late teens or twenties in good health. Each CDR3 is given with its conserved first and last residue. A D gene is named only where the DNA matches it firmly. The size entry is marked missing in some rows and otherwise reads once, few, many or a size class.

d_gene	abundance	v_gene	len	j_gene	CDR3nt	CDR3aa
TRBD1	.	TRBV30	14	TRBJ1-3	TGTGCCTGGAGTGCGACAGGGTCTGGAAACACCATATATTTT	CAWSATGSGNTIYF
TRBD2	many	TRBV4-3	15	TRBJ2-5	TGCGCCAGCAGCCAAGATCGGGGGGATCGGGAGACCCAGTACTTC	CASSQDRGDRETQYF
.	few	TRBV4-3	15	TRBJ1-2	TGCGCCAGCAGCCAAGATCGAAACCGGGACTATGGCTACACCTTC	CASSQDRNRDYGYTF
.	.	TRBV30	13	TRBJ1-5	TGTGCCTGGAGTGTAGGGGCAGGTCAGCCCCAGCATTTT	CAWSVGAGQPQHF
.	.	TRBV11-2	16	TRBJ2-3	TGTGCCAGCAGCCCCAGTGGCGGCAGCCGCACAGATACGCAGTATTTT	CASSPSGGSRTDTQYF
.	few	TRBV18	13	TRBJ1-6	TGTGCCAGCTCACCCGGGGAGGATTCACCCCTCCACTTT	CASSPGEDSPLHF
TRBD1	few	TRBV4-2	16	TRBJ2-7	TGTGCCAGCAGCCCAGCAGAGGCAGGGGGAACCTACGAGCAGTACTTC	CASSPAEAGGTYEQYF
TRBD1	.	TRBV7-2	15	TRBJ1-2	TGTGCCAGCAGCTTGGGGACAGGGCTCAACTATGGCTACACCTTC	CASSLGTGLNYGYTF
TRBD1	.	TRBV5-4	15	TRBJ2-7	TGTGCCAGCAGCTTGGAAGGGGGACAGGGTACCAGGCAGTACTTC	CASSLEGGQGTRQYF
.	few	TRBV6-6	11	TRBJ1-2	TGTGCCAGCACCCCCGGGGATGGCTACACCTTC	CASTPGDGYTF
TRBD1	.	TRBV11-3	13	TRBJ2-3	TGTGCTTGCGGGACAGGGGACTCAGATACGCAGTATTTT	CACGTGDSDTQYF
.	.	TRBV6-5	15	TRBJ2-5	TGTGCCAGCAGTTACGTCCTAGACCGACAAGAGACCCAGTACTTC	CASSYVLDRQETQYF
.	.	TRBV9	14	TRBJ2-5	TGTGCCAGCAGCCCAGGACAGATCGGGGAGACCCAGTACTTC	CASSPGQIGETQYF
TRBD1	few	TRBV30	13	TRBJ1-2	TGTGCCTGGAGACGGACAGGGTCCTATGGCTACACCTTC	CAWRRTGSYGYTF
.	few	TRBV12-5	13	TRBJ2-7	TGTGCTAGTGGTTTGGATGGCGGCATGGAGCAGTACTTC	CASGLDGGMEQYF
.	.	TRBV11-1	15	TRBJ1-6	TGTGCCAGCAGCTTATACGGTAACCTTAATTCACCCCTCCACTTT	CASSLYGNLNSPLHF
TRBD1	many	TRBV5-1	12	TRBJ2-1	TGCGCCAGCAGCTTGGGGGACAGGGCCCAGTTCTTC	CASSLGDRAQFF